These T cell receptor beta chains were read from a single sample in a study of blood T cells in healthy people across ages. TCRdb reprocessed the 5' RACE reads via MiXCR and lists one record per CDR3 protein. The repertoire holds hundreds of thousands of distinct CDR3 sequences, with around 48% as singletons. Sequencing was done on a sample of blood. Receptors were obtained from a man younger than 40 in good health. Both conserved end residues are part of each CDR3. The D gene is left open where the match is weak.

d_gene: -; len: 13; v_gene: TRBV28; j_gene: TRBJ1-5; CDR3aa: CASGGGSYQPQHF
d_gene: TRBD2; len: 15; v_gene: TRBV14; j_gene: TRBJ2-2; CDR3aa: CASSHRTSFAGELFF
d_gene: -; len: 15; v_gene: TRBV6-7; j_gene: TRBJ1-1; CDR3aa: CASRVYWAENTEAFF
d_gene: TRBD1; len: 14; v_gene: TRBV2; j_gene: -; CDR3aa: CASPPGQGINEQYF
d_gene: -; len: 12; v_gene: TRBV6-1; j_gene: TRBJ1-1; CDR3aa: CASSDPELRAFF
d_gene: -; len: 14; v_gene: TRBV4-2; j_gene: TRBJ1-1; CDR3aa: CASSQESLGTEAFF
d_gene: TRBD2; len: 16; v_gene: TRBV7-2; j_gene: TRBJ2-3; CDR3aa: CASSLISGGLTDTQYF
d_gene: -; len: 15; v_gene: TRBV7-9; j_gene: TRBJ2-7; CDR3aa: CASSPSRGANYEQYF
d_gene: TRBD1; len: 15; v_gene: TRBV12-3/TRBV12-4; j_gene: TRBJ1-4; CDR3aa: CASSLMGQGWEKLFF
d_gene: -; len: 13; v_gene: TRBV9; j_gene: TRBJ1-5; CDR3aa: CASSVDGNQPQHF
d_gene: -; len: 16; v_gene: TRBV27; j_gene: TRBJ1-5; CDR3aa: CASSWEGGVVNQPQHF
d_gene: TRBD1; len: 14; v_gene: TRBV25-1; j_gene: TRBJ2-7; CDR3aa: CASSEQGAGYEQYF
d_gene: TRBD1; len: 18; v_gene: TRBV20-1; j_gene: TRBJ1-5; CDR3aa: CSASPRQGAVFGNQPQHF
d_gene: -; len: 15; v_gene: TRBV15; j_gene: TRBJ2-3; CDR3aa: CATSRDAGSTDTQYF
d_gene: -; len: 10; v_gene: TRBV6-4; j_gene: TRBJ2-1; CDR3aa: CLISYNEQFF
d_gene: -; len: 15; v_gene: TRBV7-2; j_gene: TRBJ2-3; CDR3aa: CASSFYDREFDTQYF
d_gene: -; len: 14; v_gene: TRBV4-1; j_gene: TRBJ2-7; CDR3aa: CASSQIQEPYEQYF
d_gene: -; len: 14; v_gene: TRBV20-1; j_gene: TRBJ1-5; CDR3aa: CSAREGVGNQPQHF
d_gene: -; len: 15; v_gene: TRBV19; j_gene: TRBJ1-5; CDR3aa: CASIEGGGADQPQHF